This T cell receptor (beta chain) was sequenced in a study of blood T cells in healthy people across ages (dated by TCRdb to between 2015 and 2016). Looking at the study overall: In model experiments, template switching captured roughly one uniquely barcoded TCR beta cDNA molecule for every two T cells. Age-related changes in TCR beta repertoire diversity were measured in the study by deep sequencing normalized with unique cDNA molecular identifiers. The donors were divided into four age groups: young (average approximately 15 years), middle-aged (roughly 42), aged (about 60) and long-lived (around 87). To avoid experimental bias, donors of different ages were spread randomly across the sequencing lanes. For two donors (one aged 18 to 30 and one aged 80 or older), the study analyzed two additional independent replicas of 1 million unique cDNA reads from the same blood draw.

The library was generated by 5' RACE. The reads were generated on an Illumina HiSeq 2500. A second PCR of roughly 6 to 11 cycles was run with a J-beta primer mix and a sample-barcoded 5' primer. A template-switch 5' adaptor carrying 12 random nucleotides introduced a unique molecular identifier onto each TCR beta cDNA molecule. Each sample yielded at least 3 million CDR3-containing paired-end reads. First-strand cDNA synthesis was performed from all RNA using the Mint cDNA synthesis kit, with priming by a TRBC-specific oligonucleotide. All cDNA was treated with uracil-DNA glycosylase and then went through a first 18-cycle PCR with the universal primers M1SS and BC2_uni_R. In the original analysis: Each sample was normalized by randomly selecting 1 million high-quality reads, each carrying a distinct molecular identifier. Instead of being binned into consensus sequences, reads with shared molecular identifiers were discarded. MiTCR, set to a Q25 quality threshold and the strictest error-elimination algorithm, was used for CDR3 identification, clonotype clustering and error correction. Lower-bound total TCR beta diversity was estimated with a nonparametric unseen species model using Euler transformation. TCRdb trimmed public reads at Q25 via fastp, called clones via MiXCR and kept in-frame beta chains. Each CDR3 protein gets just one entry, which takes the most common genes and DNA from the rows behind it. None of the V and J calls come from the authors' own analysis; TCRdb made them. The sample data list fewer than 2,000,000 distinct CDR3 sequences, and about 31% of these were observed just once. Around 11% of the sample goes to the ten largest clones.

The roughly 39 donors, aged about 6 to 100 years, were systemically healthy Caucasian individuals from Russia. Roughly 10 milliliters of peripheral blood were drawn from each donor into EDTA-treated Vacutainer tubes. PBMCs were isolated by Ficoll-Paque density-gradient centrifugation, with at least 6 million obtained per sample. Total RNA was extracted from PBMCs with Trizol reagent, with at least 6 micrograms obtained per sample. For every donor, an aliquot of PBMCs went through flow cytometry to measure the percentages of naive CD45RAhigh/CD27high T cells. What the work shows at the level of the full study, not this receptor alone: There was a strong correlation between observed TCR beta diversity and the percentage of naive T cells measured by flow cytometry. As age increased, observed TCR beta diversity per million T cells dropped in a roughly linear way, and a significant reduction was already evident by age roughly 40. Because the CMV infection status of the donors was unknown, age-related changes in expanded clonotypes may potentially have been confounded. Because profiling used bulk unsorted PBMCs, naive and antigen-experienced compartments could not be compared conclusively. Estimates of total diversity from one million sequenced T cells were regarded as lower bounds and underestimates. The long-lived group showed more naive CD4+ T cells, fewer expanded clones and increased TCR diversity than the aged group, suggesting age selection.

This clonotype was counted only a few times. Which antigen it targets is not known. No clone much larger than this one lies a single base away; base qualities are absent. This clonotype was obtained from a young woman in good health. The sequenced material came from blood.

The DNA sequence is as follows: TGCAGTGCTTCTGGGAGCGGGGGGAGCACAGATACGCAGTATTTT. It specifies CSASGSGGSTDTQYF. The chain couples TRBV20-1 to TRBJ2-3; TRBD2 aligns with 9 central bases. The germline V gene encodes CDR1 DFQATT and CDR2 SNEGSKA (reference sequence). Germline trimming amounts to 5 bases on V and 0 bases on J, with 6 as the count of junction bases outside the gene matches. The CDR3 spans 15 residues, from the cysteine through the phenylalanine. Of all the DNA, just the CDR3 is kept, 45 bases in frame from base 1.